These 20 T cell receptor beta chains were all obtained from the same sample, sequenced in a study of radiotherapy plus CTLA-4 blockade in lung cancer. Clones were read by immunoSEQ multiplex PCR, and TCRdb kept only the in-frame ones, dropping some. This sample has approximately 77,000 clones; about four fifths occur once, and the top ten carry about 0.79%. The source material was peripheral blood, sampled from a patient treated with radiotherapy plus ipilimumab. These receptors originate from a human donor with non-small cell lung cancer who had stable disease on radiotherapy plus ipilimumab.

V gene TRBV19 combines with J gene TRBJ2-1; D could derive from TRBD1 or TRBD2 (5 bases each). V shed 3 bases and J shed 5 bases, with 23 bases lying between them. The germline V gene encodes CDR1 LNHDA and CDR2 SQIVND (reference sequence). CDR3 length: 18 amino acids. As DNA, the CDR3 is TGTGCCAGTAGTATTAAGGGACCAGCATACAGAGGCGACAATGAGCAGTTCTTC. Translated, it gives CASSIKGPAYRGDNEQFF.

CDR3 sequence reads: CASSRGASGSTNEQFF. In nucleotides, the CDR3 is TGTGCCAGCAGCAGAGGGGCTAGCGGGAGCACCAATGAGCAGTTCTTC. The chain employs TRBV7-2 and TRBJ2-1; 10 nucleotides match TRBD2. Germline V CDR1 and CDR2: SGHTA, FQGNSA. Trimming took 5 bases from V and 6 from J; bases not matched to a gene: 10. This CDR3 is 16 amino acids long.

The chain is built from TRBV6-5 and TRBJ1-2; TRBD1 aligns across 8 bases. The CDR3 sequence is 14 residues long. Looked up from germline, CDR1 is MNHEY and CDR2 is SVGAGI. J gave up 8 bases and V 6 bases, and 11 bases lay outside the gene matches. CDR3 nucleotide sequence: TGTGCCAGCAGCATTCGACAGGGGTTGGGCGGCTACACCTTC. It specifies CASSIRQGLGGYTF.

The chain employs TRBV19 and TRBJ2-1, with TRBD2 matching 7 bases. The junction had 5 bases not matched to a gene; V was cut back by 3 bases and J by 3 bases. The CDR3 covers 15 residues. Germline CDR1 reads LNHDA; CDR2 reads SQIVND (reference sequence). The CDR3 bases are TGTGCCAGTAGTATGTCTGGCGGGAGCTACAATGAGCAGTTCTTC. Translation: CASSMSGGSYNEQFF.

This chain links TRBV5-1 with TRBJ2-7; 11 bases map to TRBD2. The trim removed 3 bases at V and 5 bases at J, leaving 7 bases unmatched. Germline V CDR1 and CDR2: SGHRS, YFSETQ. The CDR3 is 15 amino acids. Here the CDR3 reads CASSWFSGGADEQYF. The CDR3 DNA sequence: TGCGCCAGCAGCTGGTTTAGCGGGGGGGCAGACGAGCAGTACTTC.

CDR3 sequence: CASSPLTSPTVYEQYF. CDR3 coding DNA: TGTGCCAGCAGTCCCCTGACTAGCCCCACCGTCTACGAGCAGTACTTC. The V and J genes are TRBV28 and TRBJ2-7, with 7 bases identical to TRBD2. This CDR3 is built from 16 residues. After removal of 5 bases from V and 3 bases from J, the junction contained 13 bases not matched to a gene. Germline V gene lookup returns CDR1 MDHEN and CDR2 SYDVKM.

The chain employs TRBV27 and TRBJ1-1, with no clear D. The V gene's germline CDR1 is MNHEY and CDR2 SMNVEV (reference sequence). This CDR3 region has 16 residues. V was trimmed by 4 bases and J by 1 base, leaving 16 bases between them. As DNA, the CDR3 is TGTGCCAGCAGTTCTCTTGGACGGGTAAGGAACACTGAAGCTTTCTTT. Translated: CASSSLGRVRNTEAFF.

The gene calls are TRBV9 and TRBJ1-6; tentative D call: TRBD1 (5 bases). The germline V gene has CDR1 SGDLS and CDR2 YYNGEE. This CDR3 is 15 amino acids long. Trimming left V 0 bases short and J 9 bases short, with 13 bases between. The CDR3 coding sequence is TGTGCCAGCAGCGTAGCTCTAGGGGTAGGTTCACCCCTCCACTTT. Protein sequence: CASSVALGVGSPLHF.

This sequence joins TRBV25-1 and TRBJ2-7; D uncertain. The CDR3 spans 13 residues. Germline V gene lookup returns CDR1 MGHDK and CDR2 SYGVNS. The V end lost 0 bases, the J end lost 2 bases, and 5 bases lay between the germline ends. The CDR3 DNA reads TGTGCCAGCAGTGAATATGGGACCTACGAGCAGTACTTC. Translation gives CASSEYGTYEQYF.

The chain links TRBV27 to TRBJ2-7; 15 bases map to TRBD2. This CDR3 has 18 residues. Germline CDR1 and CDR2: MNHEY and SMNVEV (reference sequence). V was clipped by 1 base and J by 1 base; unmatched bases: 5. In DNA form, the CDR3 reads TGTGCCAGCAGTTTATATGGGACTAGCGGGAGGCAATCCTACGAGCAGTACTTC. Translating it yields CASSLYGTSGRQSYEQYF.

The gene calls are TRBV13 and TRBJ1-6, with a possible D match to TRBD1 (5 bases). Germline V gene data show CDR1 as PRHDT and CDR2 as FYEKMQ (reference sequence). The CDR3 is 14 amino acids. Trimming removed 1 base at V and 5 bases at J, with 6 bases between. CDR3 loop: CASSLVGDNSPLHF. The CDR3 DNA follows: TGTGCCAGCAGCTTAGTAGGGGATAATTCACCCCTCCACTTT.

The chain links TRBV4-2 to TRBJ2-3; D remains ambiguous. V dropped 1 base and J dropped 2 bases, with 13 bases sitting between them. The CDR3 covers 16 residues. Germline V CDR1 and CDR2: LGHNA, YNFKEQ. CDR3 coding DNA: TGTGCCAGCAGCCAAGTCCGGGCCCTTAACACAGATACGCAGTATTTT. This translates into CASSQVRALNTDTQYF.

This clone has a handful of counts. This sequence joins TRBV29-1 and TRBJ2-3; 7 bases map to TRBD1. V lost 3 bases, J lost 0 bases, and 6 bases stayed unmatched. CDR1 and CDR2 from the germline V gene are SQVTM and ANQGSEA. This CDR3 contains 15 residues. The CDR3 region has the DNA TGCAGCGTTGACCATGGGACAGCTAGCACAGATACGCAGTATTTT. Translating gives CSVDHGTASTDTQYF.

V is TRBV28 and J is TRBJ1-1, with 7 positions matching TRBD1. This CDR3 is 14 amino acids long. The V gene end was trimmed by 6 bases and the J gene end by 1 base; junction bases not matched to a gene: 5. Germline V gives CDR1 MDHEN, CDR2 SYDVKM. This CDR3 is CASRLRQGNTEAFF. In DNA form, the CDR3 reads TGTGCCAGCAGGCTCCGACAGGGGAACACTGAAGCTTTCTTT.

This chain joins TRBV19 and TRBJ2-1, with D unclear. CDR1 is LNHDA, CDR2 SQIVND, per germline (reference sequence). The CDR3 has 14 amino acids. Trimming pared 5 bases from V and 10 bases from J, leaving 18 bases between. The CDR3 protein is CASSPHPPEYEQFF. As DNA, the CDR3 is TGTGCCAGTAGTCCTCACCCCCCGGAATACGAGCAGTTCTTC.

The chain recombines TRBV19 with TRBJ1-5; 7 bases are shared with TRBD1. Trimming took 7 bases from V and 1 from J; bases not matched to a gene: 7. There are 15 residues in the CDR3. The V gene's germline CDR1 is LNHDA and CDR2 SQIVND (reference sequence). CDR3 in amino acids: CASTATGESNQPQHF. The CDR3, as DNA: TGTGCCAGTACCGCTACAGGGGAAAGCAATCAGCCCCAGCATTTT.

The chain is built from TRBV5-4 and TRBJ2-5; no firm D call. V lost 1 base, J lost 5 bases, and 18 bases lay in between. The CDR3 length is 16 residues. The germline V gene encodes CDR1 SGHNT and CDR2 YYREEE (reference sequence). The CDR3 is CASSLFLRSEGETQYF. The CDR3 DNA is TGTGCCAGCAGCTTGTTTTTACGGTCAGAAGGGGAGACCCAGTACTTC.

This chain's CDR3 is CASSLRDLSGNTIYF. The DNA for the CDR3 is TGTGCCAGCAGCCTCCGGGACCTCTCTGGAAACACCATATATTTT. The chain couples TRBV13 to TRBJ1-3; possibly TRBD1 for D (5 bases). Germline assignment: CDR1 PRHDT and CDR2 FYEKMQ (reference sequence). The CDR3 runs to 15 residues. V was cut by 5 bases and J by 0 bases, with 11 bases left in between.

This clone appeared a few times. V and J are TRBV6-5 and TRBJ1-1; D call uncertain. Per the germline V gene, CDR1 is MNHEY and CDR2 is SVGAGI. Trimming pared 0 bases from V and 4 bases from J, leaving 3 bases between. CDR3 length: 12 amino acids. The CDR3 spells CASSYSSTEAFF. DNA for the CDR3: TGTGCCAGCAGTTACTCGAGCACTGAAGCTTTCTTT.

This rearrangement joins TRBV9 to TRBJ2-5; D tentatively reads TRBD1 or TRBD2 (8 bases each). The tail of the sequence fits TRBJ2-7 better, so the J call may be wrong. This CDR3 is 16 amino acids long. The germline gives CDR1 SGDLS, CDR2 YYNGEE. The CDR3 sequence is CASSKDRVVAGREQYF. CDR3 bases: TGTGCCAGCAGCAAGGACAGGGTGGTAGCGGGACGCGAGCAGTACTTC.